These 13 T cell receptor beta chains share one sample of origin, sequenced in a study of blood T cell repertoires in COVID-19. Clones were sequenced by immunoSEQ multiplex PCR, and TCRdb holds only the in-frame ones, with some missing. The sample carries about 38,000 clones, roughly 88% recorded once. The specimen sequenced was peripheral blood. The receptors derive from a man in his 70s with active COVID-19.

The chain carries TRBV29-1 and TRBJ1-5; D gene uncertain. Deletions cut 4 bases from V and 0 bases from J, with 4 bases between. CDR1 and CDR2 from the germline V gene are SQVTM and ANQGSEA. The CDR3 has 12 residues. The CDR3 sequence is CSVGLSNQPQHF. CDR3 DNA: TGCAGCGTTGGACTTAGCAATCAGCCCCAGCATTTT.

The chain uses TRBV19 and TRBJ2-3; tentatively, D is TRBD1 (5 bases). The CDR3 contains 15 residues. Trimming removed 5 bases from V and 4 bases from J, with 16 bases in between. Germline-derived CDR1 and CDR2 are LNHDA and SQIVND (reference sequence). CDR3 coding DNA: TGTGCCAGTAGTCCGGACAAGTTTGCCCCAGATACGCAGTATTTT. Its protein is CASSPDKFAPDTQYF.

This rearrangement joins TRBV9 to TRBJ1-1; 8 bases map to TRBD1. The length of the CDR3 is 16 residues. The V gene end was trimmed by 0 bases and the J gene end by 1 base; junction bases not matched to a gene: 5. Looked up from germline, CDR1 is SGDLS and CDR2 is YYNGEE. The CDR3 reads CASSVVSGGTNTEAFF. The CDR3 DNA follows: TGTGCCAGCAGCGTAGTTTCAGGGGGCACGAACACTGAAGCTTTCTTT.

The chain links TRBV7-9 to TRBJ1-1; no clear D. The CDR3 runs 13 residues. The V end lost 0 bases, the J end lost 4 bases, and 6 bases lay between the germline ends. Germline CDR1 and CDR2: SEHNR and FQNEAQ (reference sequence). This CDR3 is CASSLAPSTEAFF. The CDR3 bases are TGTGCCAGCAGCTTAGCCCCCAGCACTGAAGCTTTCTTT.

The chain uses TRBV5-1 and TRBJ2-3, with D hard to call. Trimming left V 3 bases short and J 0 bases short, with 11 bases between. The germline V gene encodes CDR1 SGHRS and CDR2 YFSETQ. This CDR3 region has 15 residues. DNA of the CDR3: TGCGCCAGCAGCTGGCAAATCCCTAGCACAGATACGCAGTATTTT. This codes for CASSWQIPSTDTQYF.

The chain links TRBV4-3 to TRBJ2-2; the D gene is possibly TRBD2 (6 bases). Germline CDR1 reads LGHNA; CDR2 reads YSLEER. The CDR3 is made up of 14 amino acids. The ends were cut back, 6 bases at V and 8 bases at J, with 16 bases in the middle. CDR3 amino acids: CASRTSWVAGELFF. CDR3 bases: TGCGCCAGCAGGACTAGTTGGGTCGCAGGGGAGCTGTTTTTT.

The rearrangement links TRBV9 to TRBJ2-7, with 10 nucleotides matching TRBD1. J lost 3 bases, V lost 3 bases, and 15 bases had no gene match. Germline V gene sequence: CDR1 SGDLS, CDR2 YYNGEE. The CDR3 has 18 residues. The CDR3 reads CASSADTGTGALNYEQYF. The CDR3 DNA is TGTGCCAGCAGCGCGGATACCGGGACAGGGGCTTTAAACTACGAGCAGTACTTC.

The rearrangement joins TRBV19 to TRBJ1-3; D is ambiguous. The CDR3 is 14 amino acids. V was cut by 1 base and J by 4 bases, with 8 bases left in between. Germline values: CDR1 LNHDA, CDR2 SQIVND (reference sequence). The CDR3 is CASSIGHLGNTIYF. The CDR3 coding sequence is TGTGCCAGTAGTATAGGCCACTTGGGAAACACCATATATTTT.

The chain couples TRBV6-4 to TRBJ1-4; D is perhaps TRBD1 (6 bases). This CDR3 is 19 amino acids long. From germline, CDR1 is MRHNA and CDR2 SNTAGT. V dropped 6 bases and J dropped 0 bases, with 23 bases sitting between them. The CDR3 bases are TGTGCCAGCAGAGCTCCGGGACAAGCATGTTTCACAACTAATGAAAAACTGTTTTTT. Translated, it gives CASRAPGQACFTTNEKLFF.

This rearrangement joins TRBV2 to TRBJ2-5; D unclear. The V and J ends lost 6 bases and 1 base respectively, with 12 bases between them. Germline V gene lookup returns CDR1 SNHLY and CDR2 FYNNEI. The CDR3 runs to 14 residues. The CDR3 here is CASRQRDTQETQYF. Here the CDR3 DNA reads TGTGCCAGCAGACAACGAGACACCCAAGAGACCCAGTACTTC.

The chain uses TRBV23-1 and TRBJ2-3; TRBD2 matches 11 bases. TRBV23-1 is treated as an ORF (open reading frame) with a function not yet certain. This CDR3 contains 17 residues. V shed 2 bases, J shed 2 bases, and the junction held 6 bases outside the gene matches. The CDR3 loop reads CASSQPRLAGPTDTQYF. CDR3 sequence (DNA): TGCGCCAGCAGTCAACCCCGACTAGCGGGACCCACAGATACGCAGTATTTT.

The chain carries TRBV11-1 and TRBJ2-1; 8 bases agree with TRBD2. With V trimmed by 0 bases and J by 8 bases, 6 bases remained unmatched. Germline V CDR1 and CDR2: SGHAT, FQDESV (reference sequence). This CDR3 contains 15 residues. The CDR3 is CASSLARGTSHEQFF. CDR3 sequence (DNA): TGTGCCAGCAGCTTAGCGCGTGGGACTAGTCATGAGCAGTTCTTC.

This clone turned up a few times. The chain combines TRBV27 with TRBJ2-5, with 16 bases lining up with TRBD2. Trimming at V came to 3 bases and at J to 5 bases, leaving 3 bases not matched to a gene. The CDR3 extends over 16 amino acids. Germline V lookup: CDR1 MNHEY, CDR2 SMNVEV (reference sequence). CDR3 in DNA: TGTGCCAGCAGTTTCGGGACTAGCGGGAGGGTTGAGACCCAGTACTTC. Amino acid sequence: CASSFGTSGRVETQYF.